These 23 T cell receptor beta chains came from one sample sequenced in a study of blood T cells in healthy people across ages. It was with a sample-barcoded 5' primer and a J-beta primer mix that a second PCR of about 6 to 12 cycles was run. From the 5' RACE reads, TCRdb called clonotypes with MiXCR, one entry per CDR3 protein. This sample has some 1 million distinct CDR3 sequences, with around 45% found just once. The sequenced sample consisted of blood. These receptors were obtained from a woman aged 55-69 years in good health.

The chain couples TRBV7-9 to TRBJ1-4; possible D gene TRBD1, 5 bases. The CDR3 is 15 residues long. Germline V gene data show CDR1 as SEHNR and CDR2 as FQNEAQ (reference sequence). V was trimmed by 10 bases and J by 0 bases, leaving 15 bases between them. The CDR3, as DNA: TGTGCCACCATTCCGGGACGGACAACTAATGAAAAACTGTTTTTT. Its protein product is CATIPGRTTNEKLFF. Full variable domain (remainder filled in from reference TRBV7-9 and TRBJ1-4): DTGVSQNPRHKITKRGQNVTFRCDPISEHNRLYWYRQTLGQGPEFLTYFQNEAQLEKSRLLSDRFSAERPKGSFSTLEIQRTEQGDSAMYLCATIPGRTTNEKLFFGSGTQLSVL.

The gene calls are TRBV20-1 and TRBJ1-1; D is ambiguous. Between the trimmed V and J ends, which lost 3 bases and 7 bases, there was a span of 9 bases. The CDR3 loop spans 11 amino acids. In germline, CDR1 is DFQATT, CDR2 SNEGSKA (reference sequence). The CDR3 region has the DNA TGCAGTGCTAGTAGTGGGGATGAAGCTTTCTTT. It translates to CSASSGDEAFF.

This clonotype turned up a few times. The chain has TRBV3-1 and TRBJ1-5; D is unresolved. CDR3 length: 14 residues. V shed 1 base and J shed 9 bases, with 13 bases lying between them. The V gene's germline CDR1 is LGHDT and CDR2 YNNKEL (reference sequence). The CDR3 DNA follows: TGTGCCAGCAGCCAAGCGGTACGGGCTGGGCCCCAGCATTTT. Its translation: CASSQAVRAGPQHF.

This chain links TRBV20-1 with TRBJ2-5; 7 bases map to TRBD1. Germline loops: CDR1 DFQATT, CDR2 SNEGSKA (reference sequence). The CDR3 loop spans 14 amino acids. V lost 3 bases to trimming and J lost 2 bases; unmatched junction nucleotides: 6. CDR3 loop: CSARGQNYQETQYF. The CDR3 DNA is TGCAGTGCTAGGGGACAGAACTATCAAGAGACCCAGTACTTC.

As regards this clonotype: Its ends do not fully match the called genes, so a read error is possible. The chain links TRBV7-6 to TRBJ2-1, with 11 bases aligning to TRBD1. CDR1 is SGHVS and CDR2 is FNYEAQ in the germline V gene. This CDR3 has 16 residues. The CDR3 bases are TGTGCCAGCAGATCTCCCGGGACAGGGGGATACAATGAACAGTTCTTC. This codes for CASRSPGTGGYNEQFF.

This chain links TRBV7-9 with TRBJ2-7, with 8 bases matching TRBD2. Germline V gene data show CDR1 as SEHNR and CDR2 as FQNEAQ (reference sequence). The CDR3 covers 16 residues. Germline trimming cut 5 bases from V and 0 bases from J; bases unmatched to any gene: 9. CDR3 nucleotide sequence: TGTGCCAGCAGCCCACGTGGGGCGGGAGGCTCCTACGAGCAGTACTTC. Translating it yields CASSPRGAGGSYEQYF.

The J gene is TRBJ2-1, the V gene TRBV24-1; D call uncertain. Per the germline V gene, CDR1 is KGHDR and CDR2 is SFDVKD. The CDR3 contains 12 residues. Trimming stripped 10 bases from V and 0 bases from J, with 6 bases between. The CDR3 here is CATPPSYNEQFF. CDR3 nucleotide sequence: TGTGCCACTCCGCCCTCCTACAATGAGCAGTTCTTC.

This clonotype was counted a few times. The chain recombines TRBV6-5 with TRBJ2-3; 10 bases line up with TRBD2. The CDR3 has 16 residues. The trim removed 5 bases at V and 1 base at J, leaving 6 bases unmatched. Germline CDR1 MNHEY, CDR2 SVGAGI. CDR3 DNA: TGTGCCAGCAGTCTCCGACTAGCGGGCCGCACAGATACGCAGTATTTT. As protein: CASSLRLAGRTDTQYF.

This chain links TRBV20-1 with TRBJ2-3; 9 bases agree with TRBD2. There are 15 residues in the CDR3. V dropped 1 base and J dropped 3; count of bases not matched to a gene: 5. The germline V gene encodes CDR1 DFQATT and CDR2 SNEGSKA (reference sequence). The CDR3 sequence is CSARATSGWTDTQYF. As DNA, the CDR3 is TGCAGTGCTAGAGCCACTAGCGGGTGGACAGATACGCAGTATTTT.

The rearrangement joins TRBV6-6 to TRBJ2-3, with a possible D match to TRBD2 (6 bases). The V end was cut by 4 bases, the J end by 3 bases, with 20 bases between. The CDR3 has 17 residues. Germline loops: CDR1 MNHNY, CDR2 SVGAGI (reference sequence). The CDR3 sequence: CASSSFLPGEGTDTQYF. The CDR3 region has the DNA TGTGCCAGCAGTTCTTTCCTCCCGGGAGAAGGGACAGATACGCAGTATTTT.

This clonotype was seen more than once but under ten times. V is TRBV4-1 and J is TRBJ2-1; no firm D call. The CDR3 consists of 14 residues. The V and J ends lost 3 bases and 6 bases respectively, with 12 bases between them. Per germline, CDR1 MGHRA and CDR2 YSYEKL. The CDR3 sequence is CASSQHSSSNEQFF. In DNA, the CDR3 is TGCGCCAGCAGCCAGCACTCGTCTTCCAATGAGCAGTTCTTC.

This clonotype was observed a few times. One end of the junction is discordant with germline, which a read error may explain. This rearrangement joins TRBV7-9 to TRBJ2-7; 11 nucleotides match TRBD2. Germline V gives CDR1 SEHNR, CDR2 FQNEAQ (reference sequence). This CDR3 contains 15 residues. CDR3 amino acids: CASSLPASGRYEQYF. The CDR3 region has the DNA TGTGCCAGTAGCTTACCTGCTAGCGGGAGGTACGAGCAGTACTTC.

This clonotype showed up just once. An end of the junction differs from the germline gene, which may be a read error. The chain recombines TRBV5-1 with TRBJ2-4, with 11 bases aligning to TRBD2. The end of the DNA fits TRBJ2-7 better, so the J call may be wrong. In germline, CDR1 is SGHRS, CDR2 YFSETQ. The CDR3 is 17 residues long. The DNA for the CDR3 is TGCGCCGGCAGCTTGGACACTAGCGGGAGCATCTCCTACGAGCAGTACTTC. This encodes CAGSLDTSGSISYEQYF.

This clonotype has only a few counts. In DNA, the CDR3 is TGTGCCAGCAGACCAAGCGGGGCTCTATACAATGAGCAGTTCTTC. Protein: CASRPSGALYNEQFF. The chain has TRBV6-6 and TRBJ2-1; TRBD2 aligns across 7 bases. Germline-derived CDR1 and CDR2 are MNHNY and SVGAGI (reference sequence). The CDR3 extends over 15 amino acids. The junction had 9 bases not matched to a gene; V was cut back by 6 bases and J by 4 bases.

This clonotype was picked up a small number of times. The chain employs TRBV6-2 or TRBV6-3 and TRBJ2-4; no clear D. The ends were cut back, 5 bases at V and 0 bases at J, with 14 bases in the middle. Germline V CDR1 and CDR2: MNHEY, SVGEGT. The CDR3 sequence is 16 residues long. CDR3 coding DNA: TGTGCCAGCAGTAAACGGACGACCCTAGCCAAAAACATTCAGTACTTC. Residues: CASSKRTTLAKNIQYF.

The gene calls are TRBV6-2 or TRBV6-3 and TRBJ2-4; D is ambiguous. The better agreement between TRBJ2-7 and the DNA end casts doubt on the J call. Germline V CDR1 and CDR2: MNHEY, SVGEGT. The CDR3 runs to 15 residues. CDR3 bases: TGTGCCAGCAGAGCCTCCGGTGGGTCGAGGAACGAGCAGTACTTC. This gives the protein CASRASGGSRNEQYF.

The V call is TRBV12-3 or TRBV12-4, the J call TRBJ2-2, with 11 positions matching TRBD2. The CDR3 is 17 residues long. V gave up 5 bases and J gave up 4 bases; unmatched junction bases: 9. The CDR3 spells CASSPSSGRWSTGELFF. The CDR3 DNA is TGTGCCAGCAGTCCCTCTAGCGGGAGGTGGAGCACCGGGGAGCTGTTTTTT.

This rearrangement joins TRBV30 to TRBJ2-7, with 8 bases that match TRBD1. Trimming took 2 bases from V and 1 from J; bases not matched to a gene: 7. This CDR3 region has 15 residues. The germline V gene encodes CDR1 GTSNPN and CDR2 SVGIG (reference sequence). The CDR3 sequence is CAWSSVWTGSYEQYF. CDR3 DNA: TGTGCCTGGAGTTCGGTATGGACAGGGTCCTACGAGCAGTACTTC.

This clonotype was recorded a few times. J is TRBJ2-4 and V is TRBV12-3 or TRBV12-4; the D gene is possibly TRBD1 (5 bases). The CDR3 has 14 amino acids. With 2 bases removed from V and 8 bases from J, the gap between germline ends came to 13 bases. CDR3 protein: CASSLSQGTDIQYF. The CDR3 bases are TGTGCCAGCAGTTTAAGTCAGGGTACGGACATTCAGTACTTC.

The rearrangement joins TRBV6-5 to TRBJ2-1; D tentatively reads TRBD1 or TRBD2 (5 bases each). The CDR3 covers 14 residues. CDR1 is MNHEY and CDR2 is SVGAGI in the germline V gene. Trimming removed 8 bases at V and 1 base at J, with 12 bases between. The CDR3: CASRRDASYNEQFF. CDR3 bases: TGTGCCAGCCGCCGGGACGCATCCTACAATGAGCAGTTCTTC.

The rearrangement joins TRBV9 to TRBJ1-3, with D hard to call. This CDR3 comprises 15 residues. Per germline, CDR1 SGDLS and CDR2 YYNGEE. Trimming removed 0 bases from V and 2 bases from J, with 9 bases in between. The CDR3 nucleotides read TGTGCCAGCAGCGTAGCGGGAACTCCTGGAAACACCATATATTTT. Translating it yields CASSVAGTPGNTIYF.

V and J are TRBV6-6 and TRBJ1-2, with D uncertain. Per the germline V gene, CDR1 is MNHNY and CDR2 is SVGAGI (reference sequence). Trimming took 6 bases from V and 4 from J, leaving 12 bases between them. The CDR3 runs 13 residues. The CDR3, as DNA: TGTGCCAGCAGCTACCCCCGGGCCTATGGCTACACCTTC. Translated: CASSYPRAYGYTF.

This clonotype was counted only a few times. The V call is TRBV11-2, the J call TRBJ2-1; 9 bases agree with TRBD2. V shed 1 base, J shed 1 base, and the junction held 2 bases outside the gene matches. CDR1 SGHAT and CDR2 FQNNGV come from the germline V gene. The CDR3 has 16 residues. The CDR3 DNA reads as TGTGCCAGCAGCTTAGTAGCGGGGGTTTCCTACAATGAGCAGTTCTTC. Its translation is CASSLVAGVSYNEQFF.